One and the same sample provided the 10 T cell receptor beta chains below, sequenced in a study of graft-versus-host responses after intestinal transplantation. Using immunoSEQ multiplex PCR, the repertoire was profiled, and TCRdb retains in-frame clones only, with some absent. In the table there are 130,000 to 150,000 clones, 85% to 95% of which are singletons. These receptors' targets are unknown. The input for sequencing was unstimulated CD4+ T cells sorted from spleen or lymph node cells, taken before intestinal transplant. All receptors derive from a human donor who received an intestinal transplant.

The rearrangement joins TRBV6-1 to TRBJ1-1; 8 nucleotides agree with TRBD1. V was pared by 2 bases and J by 5 bases, with 13 bases of the junction left unmatched. CDR1 is MNHNS and CDR2 is SASEGT in the germline V gene. The CDR3 spans 17 residues. The CDR3 region is CASSERGVDRVVTEAFF. CDR3 coding DNA: TGTGCCAGCAGTGAAAGGGGGGTGGACAGGGTGGTGACTGAAGCTTTCTTT.

The chain carries TRBV4-1 and TRBJ2-2; D is ambiguous. This CDR3 is 11 amino acids long. V was trimmed by 4 bases and J by 8 bases, leaving 5 bases between them. Germline CDR1 and CDR2: MGHRA and YSYEKL. Written as DNA, the CDR3 is TGCGCCAGCAGCCGAGTAGGGGAGCTGTTTTTT. This translates into CASSRVGELFF.

CDR3 protein: CASSSGTYNQPQHF. Here the CDR3 DNA reads TGTGCCAGCAGCTCCGGGACATACAATCAGCCCCAGCATTTT. The chain employs TRBV7-8 and TRBJ1-5, with D possibly matching TRBD1 (6 bases). CDR1 is SGHVS and CDR2 is FQNEAQ in the germline V gene. The CDR3 is 14 amino acids. The ends were cut back, 4 bases at V and 3 bases at J, with 10 bases in the middle.

This clone was seen a handful of times. The rearrangement joins TRBV5-1 to TRBJ2-7; 11 bases map to TRBD1. Per the germline V gene, CDR1 is SGHRS and CDR2 is YFSETQ. The CDR3 is 15 amino acids. The ends lost 1 base at V and 2 bases at J; junction bases unmatched: 2. This CDR3 reads CASSLPGQGAYEQYF. Here the CDR3 DNA reads TGCGCCAGCAGCTTGCCGGGACAGGGGGCCTACGAGCAGTACTTC.

This clone was seen more than once but under ten times. This chain joins TRBV16 and TRBJ1-5; D unresolved. V lost 6 bases and J 0 bases, leaving 6 bases between the germline ends. The CDR3 extends over 13 amino acids. Germline values: CDR1 KGHSY, CDR2 FQNENV. CDR3 loop: CASRQYSNQPQHF. For the CDR3, the DNA is TGTGCCAGCAGACAGTATAGCAATCAGCCCCAGCATTTT. Using reference TRBV16 and TRBJ1-5 for the parts outside the CDR3, the full variable domain is GEEVAQTPKHLVRGEGQKAKLYCAPIKGHSYVFWYQQVLKNEFKFLISFQNENVFDETGMPKERFSAKCLPNSPCSLEIQATKLEDSAVYFCASRQYSNQPQHFGDGTRLSIL.

The V gene is TRBV19, the J gene TRBJ1-5, with D possibly being TRBD1 (5 bases). CDR3 length equals 14 residues. In germline, CDR1 is LNHDA, CDR2 SQIVND (reference sequence). Deletions cut 2 bases from V and 1 base from J, with 6 bases between. Here the CDR3 DNA reads TGTGCCAGTAGTATAAACAGGAGCAATCAGCCCCAGCATTTT. This gives the protein CASSINRSNQPQHF.

The chain is built from TRBV9 and TRBJ2-7, with 8 bases lining up with TRBD2. Looked up from germline, CDR1 is SGDLS and CDR2 is YYNGEE. J gave up 6 bases and V 3 bases, and 11 bases lay outside the gene matches. The CDR3 length is 15 residues. The CDR3 here is CASSEGRREEGEQYF. The CDR3, as DNA: TGTGCCAGCAGCGAAGGTAGGCGGGAGGAGGGCGAGCAGTACTTC.

V usage is TRBV6-4 and J usage is TRBJ2-2; 13 positions agree with TRBD2. V shed 6 bases and J 5 bases; nucleotides not matched to a gene: 3. The V gene's germline CDR1 is MRHNA and CDR2 SNTAGT. The CDR3 runs to 15 residues. In DNA form, the CDR3 reads TGTGCCAGCAGGAGGACTAGCGGGAGTACCGGGGAGCTGTTTTTT. It translates to CASRRTSGSTGELFF.

The chain recombines TRBV7-2 with TRBJ1-4; D is unclear. Germline values: CDR1 SGHTA, CDR2 FQGNSA. Trimming took off 1 base at V and 5 bases at J, with 17 bases between the two ends. The CDR3 is 17 residues long. The CDR3 sequence is CASSLVGRRQENEKLFF. The CDR3 DNA sequence: TGTGCCAGCAGCTTAGTGGGGAGGAGGCAGGAAAATGAAAAACTGTTTTTT.

In this sample, this clone turned up once. The rearrangement uses TRBV18 and TRBJ2-5; 14 nucleotides agree with TRBD2. Unmatched junction bases numbered 2, after V lost 4 bases and J lost 4 bases. Germline values: CDR1 KGHSH, CDR2 LQKENI. CDR3 length equals 15 residues. CDR3 in amino acids: CASSLGLAGGETQYF. CDR3 DNA: TGTGCCAGCTCACTCGGACTAGCGGGAGGAGAGACCCAGTACTTC.